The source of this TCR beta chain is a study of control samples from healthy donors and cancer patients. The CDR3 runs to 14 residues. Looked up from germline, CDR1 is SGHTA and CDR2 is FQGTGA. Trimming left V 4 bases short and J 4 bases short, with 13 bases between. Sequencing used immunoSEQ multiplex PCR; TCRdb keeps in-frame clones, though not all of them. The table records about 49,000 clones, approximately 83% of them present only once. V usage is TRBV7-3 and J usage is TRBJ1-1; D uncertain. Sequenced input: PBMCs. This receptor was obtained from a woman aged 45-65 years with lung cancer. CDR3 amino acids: CASSSQSFGTEAFF. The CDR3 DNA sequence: TGTGCCAGCAGCTCCCAAAGTTTCGGCACTGAAGCTTTCTTT.